Shown below are 4 T cell receptor beta chains from a single sample sequenced in a study of molecular identifiers for immune sequencing clone quantification. TCRdb re-called the PCR reads through MiXCR, storing one row per CDR3 protein. Of nearly 650,000 distinct CDR3 sequences detected, 25% appear once; the ten largest clones hold 0.78%. The source material was naive CD8+ T cells from blood, with Jurkat cell RNA spiked in. Subset of the sample: FACS-sorted CD8+CD4-CCR7+CD45RA+ naive T cells. The receptor source for this set is a human donor in good health. Some libraries in this study had Jurkat cell RNA spiked in.

The chain is built from TRBV20-1 and TRBJ2-7; D unclear. Trimming removed 3 bases at V and 3 bases at J, with 12 bases between. CDR1 is DFQATT and CDR2 is SNEGSKA in the germline V gene (reference sequence). The CDR3 has 13 residues. The DNA for the CDR3 is TGCAGTGCTAGGGGTAGATTGTACTACGAGCAGTACTTC. Its protein is CSARGRLYYEQYF.

The CDR3 spells CASSGSGGSYEQYF. CDR3 nucleotide sequence: TGTGCCAGCAGTGGATCGGGTGGTTCCTACGAGCAGTACTTC. The rearrangement links TRBV12-3 or TRBV12-4 to TRBJ2-7; D gene ambiguous. With 5 bases removed from V and 1 base from J, the gap between germline ends came to 12 bases. This CDR3 contains 14 residues.

For this clonotype: At one of its ends the junction is not consistent with the germline gene, which may arise from a read error. The chain joins TRBV14 to TRBJ1-2; D is ambiguous. CDR3 length: 13 residues. Germline V gene lookup returns CDR1 SGHDN and CDR2 FVKESK. CDR3 sequence: CARSPKQNYGYTF. DNA for the CDR3: TGTGCCAGAAGCCCAAAACAGAACTATGGCTACACCTTC.

The rearrangement links TRBV19 to TRBJ2-1, with 11 positions matching TRBD2. CDR1 and CDR2 from the germline V gene are LNHDA and SQIVND (reference sequence). The CDR3 is 14 residues long. The trim removed 3 bases at V and 9 bases at J, leaving 4 bases unmatched. In DNA form, the CDR3 reads TGTGCCAGTAGTATCCTAGCGGGAGGCAGTGAGCAGTTCTTC. It translates to CASSILAGGSEQFF.